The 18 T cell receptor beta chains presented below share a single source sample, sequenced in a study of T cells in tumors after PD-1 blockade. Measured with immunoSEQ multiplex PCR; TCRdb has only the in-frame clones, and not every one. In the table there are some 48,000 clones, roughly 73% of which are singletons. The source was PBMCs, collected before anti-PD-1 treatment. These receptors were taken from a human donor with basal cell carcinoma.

Here the CDR3 reads CASSFDGNTEAFF. The CDR3 DNA sequence: TGTGCCAGCAGCTTCGACGGAAACACTGAAGCTTTCTTT. The chain has TRBV28 and TRBJ1-1; D remains ambiguous. The V end lost 6 bases, the J end lost 2 bases, and 10 bases lay between the germline ends. This CDR3 contains 13 residues. The germline V gene encodes CDR1 MDHEN and CDR2 SYDVKM.

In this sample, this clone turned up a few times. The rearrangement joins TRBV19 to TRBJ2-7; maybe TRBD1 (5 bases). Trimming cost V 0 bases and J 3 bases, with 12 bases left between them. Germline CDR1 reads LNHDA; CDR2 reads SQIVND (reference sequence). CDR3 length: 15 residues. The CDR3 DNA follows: TGTGCCAGTAGTATAGATCTATGGGGCAGCTACGAGCAGTACTTC. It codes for CASSIDLWGSYEQYF.

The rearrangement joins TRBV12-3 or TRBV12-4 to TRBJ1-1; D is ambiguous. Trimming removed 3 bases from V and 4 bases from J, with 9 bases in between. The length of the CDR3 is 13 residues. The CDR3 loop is CASSFKPGTEAFF. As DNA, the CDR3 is TGTGCCAGCAGTTTTAAACCGGGCACTGAAGCTTTCTTT.

In DNA, the CDR3 is TGTGCCAGCAGTGAGACGTACGGCTACGAGCAGTACTTC. Translated, it gives CASSETYGYEQYF. The J gene is TRBJ2-7, the V gene TRBV25-1; D remains ambiguous. V was shortened by 3 bases and J by 3 bases, with 9 bases between the two germline ends. This CDR3 is built from 13 residues. CDR1 MGHDK and CDR2 SYGVNS come from the germline V gene.

In nucleotides, the CDR3 is TGTGCCACCAACGGCGCAGGGTTGGGCACAGATACGCAGTATTTT. This gives the protein CATNGAGLGTDTQYF. The rearrangement uses TRBV19 and TRBJ2-3; TRBD1 might be the D (5 bases). Germline CDR1 reads LNHDA; CDR2 reads SQIVND (reference sequence). CDR3 length: 15 residues. V lost 10 bases to trimming and J lost 1 base, with 18 bases between them.

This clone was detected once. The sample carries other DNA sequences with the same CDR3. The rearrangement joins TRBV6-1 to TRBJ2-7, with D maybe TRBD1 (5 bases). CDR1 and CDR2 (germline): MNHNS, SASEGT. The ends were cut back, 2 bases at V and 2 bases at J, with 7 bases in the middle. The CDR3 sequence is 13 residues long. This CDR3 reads CASSERGPYEQYF. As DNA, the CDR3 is TGTGCCAGCAGTGAAAGGGGCCCCTACGAGCAGTACTTC.

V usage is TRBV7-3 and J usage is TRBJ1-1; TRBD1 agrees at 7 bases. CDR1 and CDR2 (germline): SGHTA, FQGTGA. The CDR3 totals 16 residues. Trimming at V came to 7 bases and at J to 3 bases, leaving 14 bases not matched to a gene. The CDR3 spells CASILGSGGADTEAFF. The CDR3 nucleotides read TGTGCCAGCATTTTAGGGTCAGGGGGTGCGGACACTGAAGCTTTCTTT.

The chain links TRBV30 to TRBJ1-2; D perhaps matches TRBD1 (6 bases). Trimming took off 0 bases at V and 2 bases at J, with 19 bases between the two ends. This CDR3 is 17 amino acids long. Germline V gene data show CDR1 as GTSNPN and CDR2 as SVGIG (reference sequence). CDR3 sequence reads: CAWSVPSPGQGNYGYTF. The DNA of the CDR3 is TGTGCCTGGAGTGTACCGTCCCCGGGGCAGGGGAACTATGGCTACACCTTC.

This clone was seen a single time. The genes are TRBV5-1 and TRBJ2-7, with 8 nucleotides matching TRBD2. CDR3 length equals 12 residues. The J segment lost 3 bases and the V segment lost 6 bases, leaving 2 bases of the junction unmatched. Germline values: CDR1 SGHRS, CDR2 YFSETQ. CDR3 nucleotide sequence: TGCGCCAGCAAACTAGCGGACTACGAGCAGTACTTC. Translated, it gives CASKLADYEQYF.

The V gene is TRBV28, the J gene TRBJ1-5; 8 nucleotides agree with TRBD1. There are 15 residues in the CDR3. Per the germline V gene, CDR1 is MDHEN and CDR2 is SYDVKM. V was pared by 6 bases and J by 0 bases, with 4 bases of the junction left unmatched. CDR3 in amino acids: CASRRTGYSNQPQHF. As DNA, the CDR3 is TGTGCCAGCAGGCGGACAGGGTATAGCAATCAGCCCCAGCATTTT. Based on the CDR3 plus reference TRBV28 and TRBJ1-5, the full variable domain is DVKVTQSSRYLVKRTGEKVFLECVQDMDHENMFWYRQDPGLGLRLIYFSYDVKMKEKGDIPEGYSVSREKKERFSLILESASTNQTSMYLCASRRTGYSNQPQHFGDGTRLSIL.

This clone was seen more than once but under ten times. This CDR3 reads CAWSVLNTEAFF. The CDR3 region has the DNA TGTGCCTGGAGTGTACTGAACACTGAAGCTTTCTTT. This chain joins TRBV30 and TRBJ1-1; D ambiguous. Germline lookup yields CDR1 GTSNPN and CDR2 SVGIG (reference sequence). The CDR3 loop spans 12 amino acids. With 0 bases removed from V and 0 bases from J, the gap between germline ends came to 2 bases.

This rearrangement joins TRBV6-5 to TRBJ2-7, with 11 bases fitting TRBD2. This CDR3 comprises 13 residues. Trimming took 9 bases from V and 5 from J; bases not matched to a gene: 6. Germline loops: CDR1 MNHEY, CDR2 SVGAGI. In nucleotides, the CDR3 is TGTGCCAGTCGACTAGCGGGACAAAACGAGCAGTACTTC. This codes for CASRLAGQNEQYF.

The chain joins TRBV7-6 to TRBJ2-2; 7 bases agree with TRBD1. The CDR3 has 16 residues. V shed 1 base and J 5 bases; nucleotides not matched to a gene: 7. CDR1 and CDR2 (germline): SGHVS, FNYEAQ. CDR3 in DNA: TGTGCCAGCAGCTTAGATTACAGGGGAGATACCGGGGAGCTGTTTTTT. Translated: CASSLDYRGDTGELFF.

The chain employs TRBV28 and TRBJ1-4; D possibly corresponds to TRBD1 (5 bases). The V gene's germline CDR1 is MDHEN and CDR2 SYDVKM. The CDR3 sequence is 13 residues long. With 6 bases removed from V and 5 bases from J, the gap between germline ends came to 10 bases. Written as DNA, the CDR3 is TGTGCCAGCAGAAAGACAGCAAATGAAAAACTGTTTTTT. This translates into CASRKTANEKLFF.

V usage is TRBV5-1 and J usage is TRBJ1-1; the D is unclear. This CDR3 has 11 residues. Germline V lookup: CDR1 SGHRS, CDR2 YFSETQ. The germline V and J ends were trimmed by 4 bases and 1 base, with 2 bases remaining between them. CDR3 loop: CASSGNTEAFF. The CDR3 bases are TGCGCCAGCAGCGGGAACACTGAAGCTTTCTTT.

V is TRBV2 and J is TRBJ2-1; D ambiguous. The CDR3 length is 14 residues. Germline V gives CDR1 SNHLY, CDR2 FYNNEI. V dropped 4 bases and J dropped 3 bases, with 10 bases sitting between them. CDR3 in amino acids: CASSGPANYNEQFF. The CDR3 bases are TGTGCCAGCAGTGGGCCTGCCAACTACAATGAGCAGTTCTTC.

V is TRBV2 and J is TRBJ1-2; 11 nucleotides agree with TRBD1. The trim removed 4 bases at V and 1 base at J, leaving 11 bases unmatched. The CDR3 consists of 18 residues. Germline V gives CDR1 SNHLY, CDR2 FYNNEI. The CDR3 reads CASSVRGQGAQFNYGYTF. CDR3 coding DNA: TGTGCCAGCAGTGTGCGAGGACAGGGGGCTCAGTTTAACTATGGCTACACCTTC. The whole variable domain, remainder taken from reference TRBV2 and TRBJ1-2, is EPEVTQTPSHQVTQMGQEVILRCVPISNHLYFYWYRQILGQKVEFLVSFYNNEISEKSEIFDDQFSVERPDGSNFTLKIRSTKLEDSAMYFCASSVRGQGAQFNYGYTFGSGTRLTVV.

CDR3 DNA: TGCGCCAGCACCGGGACAGGATACGGAGATACGCAGTATTTT. Protein: CASTGTGYGDTQYF. The rearrangement uses TRBV10-2 and TRBJ2-3, with 8 bases fitting TRBD1. V lost 7 bases to trimming and J lost 5 bases; unmatched junction nucleotides: 8. Germline V gene lookup returns CDR1 WSHSY and CDR2 SAAADI. The CDR3 is made up of 14 amino acids.